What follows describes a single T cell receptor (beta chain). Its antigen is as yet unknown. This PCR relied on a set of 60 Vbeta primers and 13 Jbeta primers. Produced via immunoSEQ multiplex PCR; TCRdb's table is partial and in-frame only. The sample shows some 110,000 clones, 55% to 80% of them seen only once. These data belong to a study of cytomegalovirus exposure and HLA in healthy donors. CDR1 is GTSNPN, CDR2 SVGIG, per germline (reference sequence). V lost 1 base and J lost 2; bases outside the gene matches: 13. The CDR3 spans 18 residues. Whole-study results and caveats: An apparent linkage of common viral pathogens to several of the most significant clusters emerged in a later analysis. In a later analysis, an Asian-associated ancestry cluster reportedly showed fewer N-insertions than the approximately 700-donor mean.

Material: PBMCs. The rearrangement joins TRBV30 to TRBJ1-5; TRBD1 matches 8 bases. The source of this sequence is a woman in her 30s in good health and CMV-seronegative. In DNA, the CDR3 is TGTGCCTGGAGTGAGCCGGGACAGGTTGTTAATGGCAATCAGCCCCAGCATTTT. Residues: CAWSEPGQVVNGNQPQHF.